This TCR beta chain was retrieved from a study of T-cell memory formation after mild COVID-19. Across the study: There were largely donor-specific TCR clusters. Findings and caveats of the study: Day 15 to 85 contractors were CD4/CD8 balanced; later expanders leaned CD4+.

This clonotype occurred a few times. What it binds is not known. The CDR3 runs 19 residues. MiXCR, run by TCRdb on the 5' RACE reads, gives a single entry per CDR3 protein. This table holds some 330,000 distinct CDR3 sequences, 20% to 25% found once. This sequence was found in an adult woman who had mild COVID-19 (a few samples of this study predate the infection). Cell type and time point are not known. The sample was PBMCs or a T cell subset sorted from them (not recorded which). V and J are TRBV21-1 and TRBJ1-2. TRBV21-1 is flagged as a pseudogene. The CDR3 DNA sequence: TGTGCCAGCAGCAAAAAGGAGACCTGGAGACCCACCTTCTGCTATGGCTACACCTTC. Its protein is CASSKKETWRPTFCYGYTF.